What follows is one T cell receptor (beta chain) and its context. Antigen unknown. The data are from a study of regulatory T cells in long-lasting Graves disease. Overall study findings and caveats: Having only a small sample size may have limited accuracy.

Following extraction of RNA from PBMCs, that RNA was used to make the TCR library. Into tubes containing EDTA, approximately 9 milliliters of peripheral blood were drawn. TCRdb reprocessed the reads with MiXCR, giving one entry per CDR3 protein. This sample has several hundred distinct CDR3 sequences; 70% to 90% occur once, and the top ten carry roughly 11%. Sequences were derived from peripheral blood mononuclear cells (PBMCs), sampled with antithyroid drug treatment, in newly diagnosed or persistent Graves disease (not recorded which). This clonotype was sampled from a man between 18 and 35 years old with Graves disease.

The CDR3 DNA is TGTGCCAGCAGCGCCGGGATTCCAGGGGAAAAACTGTTTTTT. This gives the protein CASSAGIPGEKLFF. The V call is TRBV5-6, the J call TRBJ1-4, with TRBD1 as a possible D gene (5 bases). The CDR3 sequence is 14 residues long. The germline V gene encodes CDR1 SGHDT and CDR2 YYEEEE. V was clipped by 4 bases and J by 8 bases, with 15 bases between them.